The clone carrying this T cell receptor beta chain was seen repeatedly, ten times or more. This CDR3 region has 12 residues. CDR1 is SGHTA and CDR2 is FQGNSA in the germline V gene. The V gene lost 1 base and the J gene lost 7 bases, with 4 bases spanning the gap. The sample's time point: persistent/refractory GD, antithyroid drugs over 5 years with positive TRAb. Following extraction of RNA from PBMCs, that RNA was used to make the TCR library. The sample comes from a study of regulatory T cells in long-lasting Graves disease. Building the TCR beta libraries relied on iRepertoire HTBI primers, and CDR3 regions underwent Arm-PCR. Via MiXCR, TCRdb re-called the multiplex PCR reads, giving one row per CDR3 protein. The profile shows 400,000 to 500,000 distinct CDR3 sequences, under 25% of them singletons.

The V and J genes are TRBV7-2 and TRBJ2-2; no clear D. The TCR was taken from a female donor with Graves disease. The sample in question was peripheral blood mononuclear cells (PBMCs), obtained when the disease was refractory, from a patient treated with antithyroid drugs. CDR3 DNA sequence: TGTGCCAGCAGCTTAGGTCGCGGGGAGCTGTTTTTT. Amino acid sequence: CASSLGRGELFF.